This T cell receptor beta chain was obtained from a study of T cell repertoires in cytomegalovirus infection. The CDR3 extends over 17 amino acids. Germline V gene sequence: CDR1 LNHDA, CDR2 SQIVND (reference sequence). V lost 5 bases and J lost 2; bases outside the gene matches: 8. MiXCR was run by TCRdb on the reads, yielding one entry per CDR3 protein. The data show around 100,000 distinct CDR3 sequences, with roughly 39% seen just once and about two thirds held by the top ten. This clonotype was detected only a few times. The target antigen is unknown. The chain is built from TRBV19 and TRBJ2-3, with 12 nucleotides matching TRBD2. This TCR was recovered from a human donor in good health (CMV status not recorded). Some clones in this sample may be carry-over from other donors' samples. Specimen: CD8+ T cells from cultured PBMCs, collected from culture after CMV antigen stimulation. The CDR3, as DNA: TGTGCCAGTAGTCGCGGGACTAGCGGGTTATCCACAGATACGCAGTATTTT. It yields the protein CASSRGTSGLSTDTQYF.